The source of this T cell receptor beta chain is a study of Graves' ophthalmopathy and Graves' hyperthyroidism. Study results and caveats: Most clonotypes expanded in thyroid above 0.001 frequency were present in blood too. For separating ophthalmopathy from stable hyperthyroidism, a 13-signature model gave almost 90% sensitivity and roughly 83% specificity.

Amplification from RNA transcripts yielded the TCR beta CDR3 regions. First-round RT-PCR employed HTBI primers, with a second-round multiplex PCR after it. TCRdb reprocessed the multiplex PCR reads via MiXCR and lists one record per CDR3 protein. Of 400,000 or so distinct CDR3 sequences in the sample, 15% to 17% were seen once. This clonotype was seen at least ten times. Its antigen is undetermined. The junction had 10 bases not matched to a gene; V was cut back by 6 bases and J by 3 bases. The CDR3 sequence is 14 residues long. CDR1 and CDR2 (germline): SQVTM, ANQGSEA. This rearrangement joins TRBV29-1 to TRBJ2-7; TRBD1 matches 8 bases. Material for sequencing was peripheral blood. The TCR originated in a woman aged 18-29 years with stable Graves' hyperthyroidism. Written as DNA, the CDR3 is TGCAGCGTCCAAAGACAGGGGATCAACTACGAGCAGTACTTC. This sequence encodes CSVQRQGINYEQYF.